The 7 T cell receptor beta chains in this list originate from one sample, sequenced in a study of OX40 agonist ivuxolimab in advanced cancers. Profiling relied on immunoSEQ multiplex PCR, and the TCRdb table lists in-frame clones only, not all of them. Of 65,000 to 100,000 clones listed, more than 85% are singletons. The input for sequencing was CD4+ or CD8+ T cells sorted from blood, taken in a trial of the OX40 agonist ivuxolimab. Receptors were obtained from an adult with an advanced solid tumor such as melanoma, head and neck, liver or kidney cancer.

The chain has TRBV19 and TRBJ1-1; D perhaps matches TRBD1 (5 bases). CDR3 length: 16 residues. CDR1 is LNHDA, CDR2 SQIVND, per germline (reference sequence). V dropped 4 bases and J dropped 2 bases, with 17 bases sitting between them. The CDR3 region is CASSRGAGTVNTEAFF. CDR3 sequence (DNA): TGTGCCAGTAGTAGAGGCGCCGGGACGGTTAACACTGAAGCTTTCTTT.

About this clone: One base away lies a much larger clone, so this may be a sequencing read error. The chain uses TRBV28 and TRBJ2-7; D is unclear. The CDR3 covers 11 residues. The V and J ends lost 5 bases and 2 bases respectively, with 4 bases between them. Germline assignment: CDR1 MDHEN and CDR2 SYDVKM. The CDR3 loop reads CASSDTYEQYF. CDR3 sequence (DNA): TGTGCCAGCAGTGACACCTACGAGCAGTACTTC.

The chain links TRBV15 to TRBJ2-2, with 7 bases identical to TRBD2. The V and J ends lost 6 bases and 0 bases, in that order; junction bases with no gene match: 4. The CDR3 consists of 15 residues. Germline V CDR1 and CDR2: LNHNV, YYDKDF (reference sequence). The CDR3 here is CATRGAGPNTGELFF. The CDR3 DNA sequence: TGTGCCACCAGGGGAGCGGGGCCGAACACCGGGGAGCTGTTTTTT.

The J gene is TRBJ2-5, the V gene TRBV28; 9 bases are shared with TRBD1. CDR3 length: 15 residues. Per germline, CDR1 MDHEN and CDR2 SYDVKM. V shed 3 bases and J 6 bases; nucleotides not matched to a gene: 8. The CDR3 sequence is CASSFGGQGSKTQYF. The CDR3 region has the DNA TGTGCCAGCAGTTTTGGGGGACAGGGCTCGAAGACCCAGTACTTC.

The rearrangement links TRBV18 to TRBJ2-1; weak D call: TRBD2 (6 bases). Trimming took off 6 bases at V and 10 bases at J, with 19 bases between the two ends. Looked up from germline, CDR1 is KGHSH and CDR2 is LQKENI. This CDR3 has 14 amino acids. CDR3 in amino acids: CASSPGTSPREQFF. CDR3 nucleotide sequence: TGTGCCAGCTCTCCCGGGACTTCCCCGCGGGAGCAGTTCTTC.

The V call is TRBV5-1, the J call TRBJ1-4, with 7 bases fitting TRBD1. The J segment lost 8 bases and the V segment lost 0 bases, leaving 7 bases of the junction unmatched. There are 15 residues in the CDR3. The germline V gene has CDR1 SGHRS and CDR2 YFSETQ. CDR3 region: CASSLGDRVLEKLFF. The CDR3 DNA reads TGCGCCAGCAGCTTGGGTGACAGGGTACTAGAAAAACTGTTTTTT.

The chain has TRBV5-5 and TRBJ1-4; 11 bases agree with TRBD1. CDR1 is SGHKS, CDR2 YYEKEE, per germline (reference sequence). V shed 0 bases, J shed 7 bases, and the junction held 8 bases outside the gene matches. The CDR3 loop spans 17 amino acids. DNA for the CDR3: TGTGCCAGCAGCTTGGGGCGAAGGACAGGGGGCCCTGAAAAACTGTTTTTT. Translation: CASSLGRRTGGPEKLFF.